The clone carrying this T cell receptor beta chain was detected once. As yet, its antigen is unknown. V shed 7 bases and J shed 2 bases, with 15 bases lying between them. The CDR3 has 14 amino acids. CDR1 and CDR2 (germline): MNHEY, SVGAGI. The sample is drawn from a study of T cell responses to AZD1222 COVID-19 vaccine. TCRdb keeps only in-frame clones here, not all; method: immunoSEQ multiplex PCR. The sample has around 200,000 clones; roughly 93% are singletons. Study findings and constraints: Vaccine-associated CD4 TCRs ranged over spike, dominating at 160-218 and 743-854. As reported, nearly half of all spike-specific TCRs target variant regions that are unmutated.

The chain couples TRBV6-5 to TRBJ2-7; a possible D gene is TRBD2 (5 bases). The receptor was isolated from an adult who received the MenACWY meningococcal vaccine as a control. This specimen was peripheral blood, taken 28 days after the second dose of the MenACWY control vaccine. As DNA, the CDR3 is TGTGCCAGCACTAAAACCGGGATTCCCTACGAGCAGTACTTC. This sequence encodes CASTKTGIPYEQYF.